This TCR beta chain was recorded in a study of Ad26.COV2.S vaccination and SARS-CoV-2 variants. Looking at the study overall: Donor was in the COV1001 Ad26.COV2.S trial arm.

The ends were cut back, 2 bases at V and 8 bases at J, with 11 bases in the middle. Germline values: CDR1 SGHAT, CDR2 FQDESV (reference sequence). The CDR3 is 13 residues long. Noted treatment: some 20 received Ad26.COV2.S at low or high dose, single or two shots; about five received placebo; per-sample allocation not given. The study sampled participants on day 63 after the first vaccine or placebo injection. Ad26 vector vaccine expressed Wuhan-strain SARS-CoV-2 spike. Assay used: immunoSEQ multiplex PCR; TCRdb lists only in-frame clones, some missing. This sample has around 320,000 clones; around 84% occur once, and the top ten carry around 1.9%.

This receptor was identified in a person between 18 and 60 years old who received the Ad26.COV2.S COVID-19 vaccine or a placebo. The material was peripheral blood, obtained in a trial of Ad26.COV2.S vaccine versus placebo. The rearrangement uses TRBV11-1 and TRBJ2-3; D not resolved. The CDR3 DNA follows: TGTGCCAGCAGCTTACGGGCTTTAGCTACGCAGTATTTT. It codes for CASSLRALATQYF.